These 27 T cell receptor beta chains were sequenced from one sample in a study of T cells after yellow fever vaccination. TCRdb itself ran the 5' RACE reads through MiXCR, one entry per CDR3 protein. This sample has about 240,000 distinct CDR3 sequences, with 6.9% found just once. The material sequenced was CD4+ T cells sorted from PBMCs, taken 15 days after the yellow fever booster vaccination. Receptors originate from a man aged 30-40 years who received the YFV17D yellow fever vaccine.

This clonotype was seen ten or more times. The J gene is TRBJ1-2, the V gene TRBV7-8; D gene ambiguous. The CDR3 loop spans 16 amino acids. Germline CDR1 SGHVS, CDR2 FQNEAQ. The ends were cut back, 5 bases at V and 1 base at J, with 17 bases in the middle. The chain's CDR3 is CASSPGSGKINYGYTF. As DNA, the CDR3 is TGTGCCAGCAGCCCGGGGTCCGGGAAAATTAACTATGGCTACACCTTC. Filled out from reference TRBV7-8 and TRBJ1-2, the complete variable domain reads GAGVSQSPRYKVAKRGQDVALRCDPISGHVSLFWYQQALGQGPEFLTYFQNEAQLDKSGLPSDRFFAERPEGSVSTLKIQRTQQEDSAVYLCASSPGSGKINYGYTFGSGTRLTVV.

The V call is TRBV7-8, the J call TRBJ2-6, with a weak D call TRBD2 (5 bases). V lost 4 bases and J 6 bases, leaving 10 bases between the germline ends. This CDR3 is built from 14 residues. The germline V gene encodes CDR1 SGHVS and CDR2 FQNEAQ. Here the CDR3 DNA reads TGTGCCAGCAGCTCGACTACTATGGCCAACGTCCTGACTTTC. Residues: CASSSTTMANVLTF.

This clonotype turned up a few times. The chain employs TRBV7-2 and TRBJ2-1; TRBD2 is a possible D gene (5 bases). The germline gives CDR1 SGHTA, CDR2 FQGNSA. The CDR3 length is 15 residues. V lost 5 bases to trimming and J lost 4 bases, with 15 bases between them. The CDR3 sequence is CASSLDSSSYNEQFF. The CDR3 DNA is TGTGCCAGCAGCCTGGACTCTTCCTCGTACAATGAGCAGTTCTTC.

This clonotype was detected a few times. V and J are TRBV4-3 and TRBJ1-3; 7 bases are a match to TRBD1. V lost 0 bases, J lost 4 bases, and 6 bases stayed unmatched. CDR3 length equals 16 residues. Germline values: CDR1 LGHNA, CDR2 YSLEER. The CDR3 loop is CASSQDITGAGNTIYF. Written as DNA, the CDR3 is TGCGCCAGCAGCCAAGATATTACAGGGGCCGGAAACACCATATATTTT.

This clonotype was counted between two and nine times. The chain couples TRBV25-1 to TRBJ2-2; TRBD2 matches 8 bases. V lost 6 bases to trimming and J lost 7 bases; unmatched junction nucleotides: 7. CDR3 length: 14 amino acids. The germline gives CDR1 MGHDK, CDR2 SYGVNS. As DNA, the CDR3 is TGTGCCAGCAGCGCCGGGAGGGCCCACGGGGAGCTGTTTTTT. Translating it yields CASSAGRAHGELFF.

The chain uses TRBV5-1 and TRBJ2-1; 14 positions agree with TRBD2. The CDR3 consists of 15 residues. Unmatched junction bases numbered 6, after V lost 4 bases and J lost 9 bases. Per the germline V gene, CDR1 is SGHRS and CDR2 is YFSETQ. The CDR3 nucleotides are TGCGCCAGCAGCGCGACTAGCGGGAGGGCCCTTGAGCAGTTCTTC. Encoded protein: CASSATSGRALEQFF.

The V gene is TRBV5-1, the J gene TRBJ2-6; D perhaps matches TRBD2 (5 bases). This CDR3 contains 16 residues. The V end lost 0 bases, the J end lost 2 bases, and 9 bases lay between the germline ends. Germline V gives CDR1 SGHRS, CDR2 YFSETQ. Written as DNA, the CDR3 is TGCGCCAGCAGCTTGGGCGGGTCCGCTGGGGCCAACGTCCTGACTTTC. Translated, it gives CASSLGGSAGANVLTF.

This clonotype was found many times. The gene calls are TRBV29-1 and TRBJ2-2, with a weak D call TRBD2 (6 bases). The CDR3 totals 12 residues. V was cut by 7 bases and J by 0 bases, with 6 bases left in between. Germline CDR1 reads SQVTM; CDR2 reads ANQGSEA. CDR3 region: CSGDSNTGELFF. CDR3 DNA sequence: TGCAGCGGGGACTCGAACACCGGGGAGCTGTTTTTT.

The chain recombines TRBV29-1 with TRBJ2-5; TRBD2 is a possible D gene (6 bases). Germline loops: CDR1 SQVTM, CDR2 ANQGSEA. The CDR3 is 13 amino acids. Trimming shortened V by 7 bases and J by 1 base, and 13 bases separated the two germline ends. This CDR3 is CSAPRGTQETQYF. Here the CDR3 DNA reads TGCAGCGCCCCTCGGGGGACCCAAGAGACCCAGTACTTC.

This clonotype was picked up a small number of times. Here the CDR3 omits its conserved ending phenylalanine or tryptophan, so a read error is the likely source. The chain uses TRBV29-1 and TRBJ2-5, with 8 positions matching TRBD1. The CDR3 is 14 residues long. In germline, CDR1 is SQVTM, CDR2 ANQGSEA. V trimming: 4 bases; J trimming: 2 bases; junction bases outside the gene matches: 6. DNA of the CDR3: TGCAGCGTTGTGCGGGGACAGGATCAAGAGACCCAGTACTTA. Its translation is CSVVRGQDQETQYL.

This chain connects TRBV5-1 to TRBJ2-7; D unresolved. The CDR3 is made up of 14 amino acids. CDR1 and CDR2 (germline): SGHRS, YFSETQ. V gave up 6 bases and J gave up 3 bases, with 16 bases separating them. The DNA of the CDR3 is TGCGCCAGCAAACCCTCTGGGGTGGTCTACGAGCAGTACTTC. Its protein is CASKPSGVVYEQYF.

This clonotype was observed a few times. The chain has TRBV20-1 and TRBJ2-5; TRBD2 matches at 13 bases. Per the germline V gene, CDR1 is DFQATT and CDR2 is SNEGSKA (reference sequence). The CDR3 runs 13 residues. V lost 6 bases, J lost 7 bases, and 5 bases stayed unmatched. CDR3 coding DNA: TGCAGTGCAGGACTAGCGGGAGAGGTGACCCAGTACTTC. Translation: CSAGLAGEVTQYF.

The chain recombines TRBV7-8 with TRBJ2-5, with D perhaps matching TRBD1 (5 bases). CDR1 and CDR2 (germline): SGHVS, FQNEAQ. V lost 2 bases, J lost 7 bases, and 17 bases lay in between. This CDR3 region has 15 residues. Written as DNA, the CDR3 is TGTGCCAGCAGCTTACCCCAGTTGGGGCTACTGACCCAGTACTTC. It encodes CASSLPQLGLLTQYF.

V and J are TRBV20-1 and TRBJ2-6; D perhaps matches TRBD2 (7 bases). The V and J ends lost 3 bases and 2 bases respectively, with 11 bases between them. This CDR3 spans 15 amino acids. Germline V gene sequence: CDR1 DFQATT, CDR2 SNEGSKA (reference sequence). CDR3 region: CSARGAGAGANVLTF. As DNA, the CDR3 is TGCAGTGCTAGGGGGGCGGGGGCTGGGGCCAACGTCCTGACTTTC.

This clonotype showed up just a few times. The CDR3 DNA sequence: TGTGCCAGCAGCACAGGGTATACGCAGTATTTT. Translation: CASSTGYTQYF. The J gene is TRBJ2-3, the V gene TRBV5-6; possible D gene TRBD1, 6 bases. The germline CDR1 and CDR2 sequences are SGHDT and YYEEEE. This CDR3 comprises 11 residues. The V and J ends lost 4 bases and 7 bases respectively, with 7 bases between them.

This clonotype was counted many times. The CDR3 is CASTLDRGLTEAFF. The CDR3 coding sequence is TGCGCCAGCACTCTCGACAGGGGATTGACTGAAGCTTTCTTT. The chain uses TRBV10-2 and TRBJ1-1; 8 bases fit TRBD1. The CDR3 consists of 14 residues. J lost 5 bases, V lost 7 bases, and 9 bases had no gene match. In germline, CDR1 is WSHSY, CDR2 SAAADI.

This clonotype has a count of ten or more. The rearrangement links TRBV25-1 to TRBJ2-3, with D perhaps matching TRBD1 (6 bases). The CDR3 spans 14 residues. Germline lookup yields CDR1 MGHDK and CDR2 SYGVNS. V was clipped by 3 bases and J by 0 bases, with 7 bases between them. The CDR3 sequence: CASSDQGSTDTQYF. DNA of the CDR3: TGTGCCAGCAGTGACCAGGGGAGCACAGATACGCAGTATTTT.

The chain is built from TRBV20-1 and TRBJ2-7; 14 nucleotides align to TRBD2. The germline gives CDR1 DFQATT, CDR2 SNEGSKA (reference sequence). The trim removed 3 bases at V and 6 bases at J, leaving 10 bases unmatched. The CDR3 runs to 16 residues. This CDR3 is CSASPGTSGSLSEQYF. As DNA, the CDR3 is TGCAGTGCTAGTCCCGGGACTAGCGGGAGTCTCAGCGAGCAGTACTTC.

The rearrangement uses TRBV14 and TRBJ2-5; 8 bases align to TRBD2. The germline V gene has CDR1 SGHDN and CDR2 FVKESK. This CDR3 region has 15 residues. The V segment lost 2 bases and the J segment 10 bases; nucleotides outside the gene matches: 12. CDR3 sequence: CASSQTRTSISSQYF. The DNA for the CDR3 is TGTGCCAGCAGCCAAACTCGGACTAGCATCTCGAGCCAGTACTTC. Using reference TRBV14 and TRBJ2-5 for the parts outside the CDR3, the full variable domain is EAGVTQFPSHSVIEKGQTVTLRCDPISGHDNLYWYRRVMGKEIKFLLHFVKESKQDESGMPNNRFLAERTGGTYSTLKVQPAELEDSGVYFCASSQTRTSISSQYFGPGTRLLVL.

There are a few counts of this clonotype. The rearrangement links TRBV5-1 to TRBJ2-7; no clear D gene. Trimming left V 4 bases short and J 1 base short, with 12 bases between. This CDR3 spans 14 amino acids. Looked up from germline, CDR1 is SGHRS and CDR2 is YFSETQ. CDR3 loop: CASSPPDISYEQYF. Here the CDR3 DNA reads TGCGCCAGCAGCCCACCTGACATATCCTACGAGCAGTACTTC. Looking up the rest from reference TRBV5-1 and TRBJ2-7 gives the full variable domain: KAGVTQTPRYLIKTRGQQVTLSCSPISGHRSVSWYQQTPGQGLQFLFEYFSETQRNKGNFPGRFSGRQFSNSRSEMNVSTLELGDSALYLCASSPPDISYEQYFGPGTRLTVT.

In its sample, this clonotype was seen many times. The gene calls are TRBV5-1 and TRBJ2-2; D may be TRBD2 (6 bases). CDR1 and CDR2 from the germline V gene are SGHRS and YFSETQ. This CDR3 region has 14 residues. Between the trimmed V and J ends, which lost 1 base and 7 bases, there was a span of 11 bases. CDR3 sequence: CASSLMWEDGELFF. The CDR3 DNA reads TGCGCCAGCAGCTTGATGTGGGAGGACGGGGAGCTGTTTTTT.

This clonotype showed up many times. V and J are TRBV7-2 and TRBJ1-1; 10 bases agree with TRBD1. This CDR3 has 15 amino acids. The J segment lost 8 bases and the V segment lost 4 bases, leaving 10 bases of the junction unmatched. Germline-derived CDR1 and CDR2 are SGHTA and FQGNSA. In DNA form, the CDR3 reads TGTGCCAGCAGCTCGGCTCCGGGACAGGGGCAAGAAGCTTTCTTT. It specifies CASSSAPGQGQEAFF.

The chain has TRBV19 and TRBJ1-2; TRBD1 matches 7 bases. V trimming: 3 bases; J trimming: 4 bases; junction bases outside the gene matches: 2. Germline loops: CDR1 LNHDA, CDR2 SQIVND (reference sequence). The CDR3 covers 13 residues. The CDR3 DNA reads TGTGCCAGTAGTATGGGGACAGCCTATGGCTACACCTTC. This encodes CASSMGTAYGYTF.

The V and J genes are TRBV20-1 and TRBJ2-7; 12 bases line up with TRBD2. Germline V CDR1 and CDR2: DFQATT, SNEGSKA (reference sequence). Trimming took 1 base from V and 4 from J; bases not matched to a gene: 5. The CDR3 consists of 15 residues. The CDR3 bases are TGCAGTGCTAGAGGACTAGCGGGAGCCCCTTACGAGCAGTACTTC. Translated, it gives CSARGLAGAPYEQYF.

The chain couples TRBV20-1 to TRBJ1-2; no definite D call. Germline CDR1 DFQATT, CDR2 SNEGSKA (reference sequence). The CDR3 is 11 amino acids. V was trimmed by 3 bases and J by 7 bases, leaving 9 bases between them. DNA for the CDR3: TGCAGTGCTAGCCGAGTACCTGGCTACACCTTC. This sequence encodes CSASRVPGYTF.

CDR3 DNA sequence: TGCAGTGCTAGTCCCCTAGCGGGAGCCAACGAGCAGTACTTC. It codes for CSASPLAGANEQYF. V and J are TRBV20-1 and TRBJ2-7; 10 positions match TRBD2. Germline CDR1 is DFQATT and CDR2 is SNEGSKA (reference sequence). Trimming took 3 bases from V and 5 from J; bases not matched to a gene: 7. The CDR3 has 14 amino acids.

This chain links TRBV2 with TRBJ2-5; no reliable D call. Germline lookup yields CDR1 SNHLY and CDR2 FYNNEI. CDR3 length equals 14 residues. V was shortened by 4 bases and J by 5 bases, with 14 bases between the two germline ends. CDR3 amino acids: CASSARLLAETQYF. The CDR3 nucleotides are TGTGCCAGCAGTGCCCGACTGCTCGCGGAGACCCAGTACTTC.